One sample yielded the 28 T cell receptor beta chains listed below, sequenced in a study of blood T cell repertoires in COVID-19. TCRdb's table, derived via immunoSEQ multiplex PCR, lists solely in-frame clones and lacks some. This sample carries 25,000 to 30,000 clones, 77% of them seen once, and the ten largest clones take more than 13%. The sequenced sample was peripheral blood. These receptors came from a man at least 80 years old with active or convalescent COVID-19.

The CDR3 is CAISESSSGGNEQYF. Here the CDR3 DNA reads TGTGCCATCAGTGAGTCGAGTAGCGGGGGAAACGAGCAGTACTTC. The chain links TRBV10-3 to TRBJ2-7; 9 bases map to TRBD2. J gave up 5 bases and V 0 bases, and 5 bases lay outside the gene matches. Per the germline V gene, CDR1 is ENHRY and CDR2 is SYGVKD. The CDR3 has 15 residues.

J is TRBJ2-2 and V is TRBV7-2; 9 positions match TRBD2. The germline V gene has CDR1 SGHTA and CDR2 FQGNSA. The CDR3 loop spans 16 amino acids. Losses at the gene ends were 4 bases for V and 2 bases for J; bases not matched to a gene: 5. DNA of the CDR3: TGTGCCAGCAGCTCACGAGCGGGGGGTAACACCGGGGAGCTGTTTTTT. Translated: CASSSRAGGNTGELFF.

The V and J genes are TRBV24-1 and TRBJ2-1, with 9 bases identical to TRBD1. The junction had 7 bases not matched to a gene; V was cut back by 3 bases and J by 8 bases. Germline V gene lookup returns CDR1 KGHDR and CDR2 SFDVKD. The length of the CDR3 is 15 residues. CDR3 residues: CATSDIGQGRDEQFF. CDR3 bases: TGTGCCACCAGTGATATCGGACAGGGGCGGGATGAGCAGTTCTTC.

The CDR3 DNA sequence: TGTGCCAGCAGTTTTTCGCGGGGCGAGCAGTACTTC. Translation gives CASSFSRGEQYF. J is TRBJ2-7 and V is TRBV12-3 or TRBV12-4; possible D gene TRBD2, 6 bases. V lost 3 bases and J lost 6, with 9 bases in between. The CDR3 sequence is 12 residues long.

The chain employs TRBV18 and TRBJ2-3; 7 bases line up with TRBD1. Germline V gives CDR1 KGHSH, CDR2 LQKENI. The CDR3 consists of 15 residues. Unmatched junction bases numbered 5, after V lost 5 bases and J lost 0 bases. CDR3 loop: CASSGTATSTDTQYF. CDR3 nucleotides: TGTGCCAGCTCAGGGACAGCAACTAGCACAGATACGCAGTATTTT. Looking up the rest from reference TRBV18 and TRBJ2-3 gives the full variable domain: NAGVMQNPRHLVRRRGQEARLRCSPMKGHSHVYWYRQLPEEGLKFMVYLQKENIIDESGMPKERFSAEFPKEGPSILRIQQVVRGDSAAYFCASSGTATSTDTQYFGPGTRLTVL.

The chain links TRBV2 to TRBJ1-1, with 9 bases identical to TRBD1. This CDR3 contains 14 residues. CDR1 and CDR2 from the germline V gene are SNHLY and FYNNEI. Trimming at V came to 6 bases and at J to 5 bases, leaving 7 bases not matched to a gene. The CDR3 here is CASRGQGIRTEAFF. The CDR3 bases are TGTGCCAGCAGAGGACAGGGGATAAGGACTGAAGCTTTCTTT.

The rearrangement uses TRBV18 and TRBJ2-4; unclear D gene. V was pared by 0 bases and J by 0 bases, with 12 bases between. Germline lookup yields CDR1 KGHSH and CDR2 LQKENI. This CDR3 has 17 residues. In DNA, the CDR3 is TGTGCCAGCTCACCACCGGTCCAGACTCTAGCCAAAAACATTCAGTACTTC. Residues: CASSPPVQTLAKNIQYF.

This clone appeared once. Other DNA sequences from this sample encode an identical CDR3 as well. This rearrangement joins TRBV3-1 (or the pseudogene TRBV3-2) to TRBJ1-3; 10 nucleotides match TRBD1. Germline loops: CDR1 LGHDT, CDR2 YNNKEL (reference sequence). Losses at the gene ends were 1 base for V and 2 bases for J; bases not matched to a gene: 2. CDR3 length: 16 residues. CDR3 in amino acids: CASSQVDRGPGNTIYF. The CDR3 DNA is TGTGCCAGCAGCCAAGTAGACAGGGGGCCTGGAAACACCATATATTTT.

The V and J genes are TRBV9 and TRBJ2-1; the D gene is possibly TRBD1 (6 bases). CDR1 is SGDLS and CDR2 is YYNGEE in the germline V gene. The CDR3 length is 20 residues. The ends were cut back, 1 base at V and 4 bases at J, with 27 bases in the middle. Here the CDR3 reads CASSVPGQGIRRYPYNEQFF. Written as DNA, the CDR3 is TGTGCCAGCAGCGTACCGGGGCAGGGGATAAGACGATACCCGTACAATGAGCAGTTCTTC.

The chain recombines TRBV15 with TRBJ1-5; D is unclear. The CDR3 spans 14 residues. Trimming left V 0 bases short and J 1 base short, with 4 bases between. Germline values: CDR1 LNHNV, CDR2 YYDKDF (reference sequence). For the CDR3, the DNA is TGTGCCACCAGCAGAGACCGGAGCAATCAGCCCCAGCATTTT. It specifies CATSRDRSNQPQHF.

This clone came up a few times. The chain has TRBV4-1 and TRBJ1-5; unclear D gene. The CDR3 has 15 amino acids. Germline V lookup: CDR1 MGHRA, CDR2 YSYEKL. With 1 base removed from V and 0 bases from J, the gap between germline ends came to 7 bases. The CDR3 spells CASSQGGLSNQPQHF. CDR3 bases: TGCGCCAGCAGCCAAGGCGGGCTTAGCAATCAGCCCCAGCATTTT.

The chain joins TRBV9 to TRBJ1-5, with D unresolved. Germline V gives CDR1 SGDLS, CDR2 YYNGEE. The CDR3 sequence is 14 residues long. Trimming stripped 0 bases from V and 2 bases from J, with 6 bases between. As DNA, the CDR3 is TGTGCCAGCAGCGTAGGCTCGGGCAATCAGCCCCAGCATTTT. Translation: CASSVGSGNQPQHF.

The chain employs TRBV11-1 and TRBJ2-5; 8 bases agree with TRBD2. The CDR3 runs 15 residues. With 5 bases clipped from V and 5 bases from J, the junction kept 10 bases outside the gene matches. Germline CDR1 reads SGHAT; CDR2 reads FQDESV (reference sequence). For the CDR3, the DNA is TGTGCCAGCAGCACCAACAGCGGGGGAGGGGAGACCCAGTACTTC. Protein product: CASSTNSGGGETQYF.

V gene TRBV14 combines with J gene TRBJ2-2; the D gene is possibly TRBD2 (5 bases). Per germline, CDR1 SGHDN and CDR2 FVKESK. CDR3 size: 16 residues. With 4 bases removed from V and 6 bases from J, the gap between germline ends came to 18 bases. CDR3: CASSRFTRTKAGELFF. CDR3 DNA: TGTGCCAGCAGCCGCTTTACTAGGACGAAGGCCGGGGAGCTGTTTTTT.

The rearrangement links TRBV2 to TRBJ2-1, with D tentatively TRBD1 (6 bases). From germline, CDR1 is SNHLY and CDR2 FYNNEI. V lost 5 bases to trimming and J lost 7 bases, with 18 bases between them. CDR3 length equals 15 residues. DNA of the CDR3: TGTGCCAGCAGTTCCCAGGGGCCCATTGGGAATGAGCAGTTCTTC. Translated: CASSSQGPIGNEQFF.

V usage is TRBV18 and J usage is TRBJ1-5, with D perhaps matching TRBD1 (5 bases). CDR3 length: 16 amino acids. Trimming took 2 bases from V and 7 from J, leaving 18 bases between them. The germline CDR1 and CDR2 sequences are KGHSH and LQKENI. CDR3 sequence: CASSPNPLQVGQPQHF. The CDR3 DNA follows: TGTGCCAGCTCACCAAATCCACTACAGGTTGGCCAGCCCCAGCATTTT.

The chain combines TRBV11-2 with TRBJ2-1, with 11 bases matching TRBD2. The CDR3 spans 16 residues. V was clipped by 5 bases and J by 10 bases; unmatched bases: 13. The germline CDR1 and CDR2 sequences are SGHAT and FQNNGV. CDR3 DNA sequence: TGTGCCAGCAGCGACCTGAGGGGGGGACTAGCGGACGAGCAGTTCTTC. Translated, it gives CASSDLRGGLADEQFF.

The V call is TRBV10-3, the J call TRBJ1-3; 12 nucleotides match TRBD1. Germline V gives CDR1 ENHRY, CDR2 SYGVKD. The CDR3 is 16 residues long. V dropped 5 bases and J dropped 1; count of bases not matched to a gene: 3. DNA for the CDR3: TGTGCCATCAGTAAGGGACAGGGGGCTTCTGGAAACACCATATATTTT. Translated: CAISKGQGASGNTIYF.

The chain recombines TRBV19 with TRBJ1-3, with D possibly matching TRBD1 (6 bases). Trimming stripped 6 bases from V and 3 bases from J, with 15 bases between. Germline CDR1 and CDR2: LNHDA and SQIVND (reference sequence). The CDR3 runs to 15 residues. Here the CDR3 DNA reads TGTGCCAGTAGCGCGACAGGAGCACGTGGAAACACCATATATTTT. Residues: CASSATGARGNTIYF.

J is TRBJ1-2 and V is TRBV7-2; D perhaps matches TRBD1 (6 bases). This CDR3 comprises 13 residues. CDR1 is SGHTA and CDR2 is FQGNSA in the germline V gene. V was cut by 3 bases and J by 7 bases, with 12 bases left in between. CDR3 loop: CASSFAGDIGYTF. CDR3 sequence (DNA): TGTGCCAGCAGCTTCGCAGGGGATATTGGCTACACCTTC.

This chain connects TRBV4-2 to TRBJ2-7, with TRBD2 as a possible D gene (6 bases). In germline, CDR1 is LGHNA, CDR2 YNFKEQ. Trimming removed 0 bases from V and 0 bases from J, with 9 bases in between. The CDR3 runs to 15 residues. CDR3 nucleotides: TGTGCCAGCAGCCAAGACGAGACTAGCTCCTACGAGCAGTACTTC. Protein product: CASSQDETSSYEQYF.

CDR3 sequence reads: CASRSGDTPWEKLFF. CDR3 nucleotides: TGTGCCAGCAGGTCCGGTGACACGCCTTGGGAAAAACTGTTTTTT. This chain connects TRBV2 to TRBJ1-4; D not resolved. V was trimmed by 6 bases and J by 8 bases, leaving 19 bases between them. The germline V gene encodes CDR1 SNHLY and CDR2 FYNNEI. The length of the CDR3 is 15 residues.

This clone was seen only once. This sequence joins TRBV9 and TRBJ2-1; the match to TRBD1 covers 8 bases. V shed 0 bases, J shed 8 bases, and the junction held 7 bases outside the gene matches. This CDR3 spans 15 amino acids. Germline CDR1 and CDR2: SGDLS and YYNGEE. The CDR3 is CASSVGTGGYYEQFF. The CDR3 DNA reads as TGTGCCAGCAGCGTAGGTACAGGGGGGTACTATGAGCAGTTCTTC.

The V call is TRBV10-3, the J call TRBJ2-7, with D perhaps TRBD2 (6 bases). Deletions cut 4 bases from V and 0 bases from J, with 10 bases between. Germline CDR1 is ENHRY and CDR2 is SYGVKD. The CDR3 is 14 amino acids. Written as DNA, the CDR3 is TGTGCCATCAGTGTTGGAGGGAGCTCCTACGAGCAGTACTTC. This translates into CAISVGGSSYEQYF.

Only one count was recorded for this clone. The chain carries TRBV6-5 and TRBJ1-1, with TRBD1 matching over 7 bases. The trim removed 7 bases at V and 1 base at J, leaving 3 bases unmatched. CDR1 is MNHEY and CDR2 is SVGAGI in the germline V gene. CDR3 size: 13 residues. The CDR3 loop is CASKRQGNTEAFF. The CDR3 coding sequence is TGTGCCAGCAAGAGACAGGGGAACACTGAAGCTTTCTTT.

This sequence joins TRBV10-3 and TRBJ2-5; D might be TRBD1 (6 bases). This CDR3 contains 14 residues. With 5 bases removed from V and 4 bases from J, the gap between germline ends came to 14 bases. Germline V gene data show CDR1 as ENHRY and CDR2 as SYGVKD. The CDR3 spells CAISPGVLGETQYF. Written as DNA, the CDR3 is TGTGCCATCAGTCCAGGGGTGTTGGGAGAGACCCAGTACTTC.

The V and J genes are TRBV4-2 and TRBJ2-2, with D possibly being TRBD1 (6 bases). There are 14 residues in the CDR3. V was cut by 2 bases and J by 7 bases, with 11 bases left in between. Germline assignment: CDR1 LGHNA and CDR2 YNFKEQ. CDR3 nucleotides: TGTGCCAGCAGCCAAACCCAGGGGATCGGGGAGCTGTTTTTT. It yields the protein CASSQTQGIGELFF.

CDR3: CASSSGTSGANVLTF. DNA for the CDR3: TGTGCCAGCAGTTCGGGGACATCTGGGGCCAACGTCCTGACTTTC. The rearrangement links TRBV28 to TRBJ2-6, with D perhaps matching TRBD1 (6 bases). CDR1 is MDHEN, CDR2 SYDVKM, per germline. V was pared by 4 bases and J by 1 base, with 8 bases between. The CDR3 covers 15 residues.